Listed here are 26 T cell receptor beta chains from one sample, sequenced in a study of T cell changes during pregnancy in multiple sclerosis (dated by TCRdb to the late 2010s). Libraries were constructed by the immunoSEQ multiplex PCR assay. What TCRdb holds here is the immuneACCESS table cut down to in-frame rearrangements. Part of the clones is not present; checked against another copy, under half of the missing clones reflect an unresolved V gene, and the others are unexplained. This sample comprises about 67,000 clones, approximately 91% of them detected only once. Roughly 2.1% of the sample is held by the ten biggest clonotypes. The sample was peripheral blood, taken in the first trimester of pregnancy. These TCRs come from a female donor with multiple sclerosis, enrolled in a pregnancy study.

The chain employs TRBV10-2 and TRBJ2-3, with D perhaps TRBD2 (5 bases). CDR1 and CDR2 from the germline V gene are WSHSY and SAAADI. This CDR3 has 14 amino acids. The V end lost 7 bases, the J end lost 2 bases, and 13 bases lay between the germline ends. In DNA, the CDR3 is TGCGCCAGCATGGAGCGAGCGGCCACAGATACGCAGTATTTT. Its protein product is CASMERAATDTQYF.

This rearrangement joins TRBV5-1 to TRBJ2-1; D perhaps matches TRBD1 (5 bases). The CDR3 length is 13 residues. V gave up 5 bases and J gave up 4 bases, with 10 bases separating them. Germline V gives CDR1 SGHRS, CDR2 YFSETQ. CDR3 residues: CASRGVGYNEQFF. The CDR3 nucleotides read TGCGCCAGCAGAGGGGTCGGGTACAATGAGCAGTTCTTC.

The chain is built from TRBV5-4 and TRBJ2-5; the D gene is possibly TRBD1 (5 bases). V was clipped by 0 bases and J by 4 bases, with 10 bases between them. The CDR3 length is 14 residues. Per germline, CDR1 SGHNT and CDR2 YYREEE (reference sequence). CDR3 sequence: CASSLGGQGETQYF. CDR3 nucleotide sequence: TGTGCCAGCAGCTTGGGGGGCCAGGGAGAGACCCAGTACTTC.

Written as DNA, the CDR3 is TGTGCCAGCAGCGTAGAAGTGGAGGGCCCAGATACGCAGTATTTT. It codes for CASSVEVEGPDTQYF. The rearrangement joins TRBV9 to TRBJ2-3; D perhaps matches TRBD2 (6 bases). This CDR3 has 15 residues. Germline V gives CDR1 SGDLS, CDR2 YYNGEE. Trimming cost V 0 bases and J 4 bases, with 12 bases left between them.

The gene calls are TRBV27 and TRBJ2-7; 10 bases are a match to TRBD2. The germline CDR1 and CDR2 sequences are MNHEY and SMNVEV (reference sequence). V trimming: 5 bases; J trimming: 5 bases; junction bases outside the gene matches: 15. This CDR3 is built from 17 residues. The CDR3 DNA reads TGTGCCAGCAGTCTCCGGACTAGCGGAGCAAAGTGGCACGAGCAGTACTTC. Translated, it gives CASSLRTSGAKWHEQYF.

This clone has more than one count but fewer than ten. The rearrangement joins TRBV10-1 to TRBJ1-6, with D tentatively TRBD1 (6 bases). Per germline, CDR1 WNHNN and CDR2 SYGVQD (reference sequence). The CDR3 length is 15 residues. Trimming took off 6 bases at V and 11 bases at J, with 20 bases between the two ends. This CDR3 reads CASSSGGRASAPLHF. CDR3 in DNA: TGCGCCAGCAGCTCTGGGGGCAGGGCCTCGGCACCCCTCCACTTT.

V gene TRBV5-1 combines with J gene TRBJ1-1; unclear D gene. Per the germline V gene, CDR1 is SGHRS and CDR2 is YFSETQ. Trimming removed 2 bases at V and 0 bases at J, with 5 bases between. CDR3 length: 13 amino acids. The CDR3 DNA follows: TGCGCCAGCAGCTTAGCACTGAACACTGAAGCTTTCTTT. Its protein product is CASSLALNTEAFF.

The CDR3 region has the DNA TGTGCCAGCAGTTACGGGACAGGGGGCTCCAGCACTGAAGCTTTCTTT. Its protein is CASSYGTGGSSTEAFF. This chain connects TRBV27 to TRBJ1-1, with 12 bases that match TRBD1. The V gene's germline CDR1 is MNHEY and CDR2 SMNVEV (reference sequence). Trimming took 4 bases from V and 4 from J; bases not matched to a gene: 7. The CDR3 is 16 amino acids.

The chain employs TRBV7-8 and TRBJ1-5; D is possibly TRBD1 (6 bases). This CDR3 comprises 16 residues. Germline loops: CDR1 SGHVS, CDR2 FQNEAQ. Between the trimmed V and J ends, which lost 1 base and 4 bases, there was a span of 14 bases. The CDR3 here is CASSLGGRGSNQPQHF. The CDR3 nucleotides read TGTGCCAGCAGCTTAGGCGGCAGGGGCTCAAATCAGCCCCAGCATTTT.

The chain combines TRBV7-3 with TRBJ1-1; D is possibly TRBD1 (6 bases). The CDR3 is made up of 14 amino acids. Germline V gene data show CDR1 as SGHTA and CDR2 as FQGTGA. The V end lost 1 base, the J end lost 3 bases, and 9 bases lay between the germline ends. Written as DNA, the CDR3 is TGTGCCAGCAGCTTAAGAGGGGGGGACACTGAAGCTTTCTTT. It yields the protein CASSLRGGDTEAFF.

The rearrangement uses TRBV7-3 and TRBJ1-1; D possibly corresponds to TRBD1 (5 bases). V lost 1 base and J 4 bases, leaving 13 bases between the germline ends. This CDR3 region has 15 residues. The germline V gene encodes CDR1 SGHTA and CDR2 FQGTGA. This chain's CDR3 is CASSLSVSGVTEAFF. The DNA for the CDR3 is TGTGCCAGCAGCTTAAGTGTTTCGGGGGTCACTGAAGCTTTCTTT.

The CDR3 here is CASGVRGDTQYF. The CDR3 region has the DNA TGTGCCAGCGGAGTTAGGGGAGATACGCAGTATTTT. The J gene is TRBJ2-3, the V gene TRBV27; D possibly corresponds to TRBD1 (5 bases). The ends were cut back, 8 bases at V and 5 bases at J, with 11 bases in the middle. CDR1 is MNHEY and CDR2 is SMNVEV in the germline V gene (reference sequence). This CDR3 comprises 12 residues.

The V and J genes are TRBV19 and TRBJ1-1; D not resolved. The ends were cut back, 1 base at V and 7 bases at J, with 13 bases in the middle. The CDR3 loop spans 14 amino acids. Germline CDR1 LNHDA, CDR2 SQIVND (reference sequence). CDR3 amino acids: CASSIGGVLGEAFF. DNA for the CDR3: TGTGCCAGTAGTATAGGAGGAGTTCTCGGTGAAGCTTTCTTT.

The genes are TRBV6-1 and TRBJ2-5; 8 nucleotides align to TRBD1. Per the germline V gene, CDR1 is MNHNS and CDR2 is SASEGT. This CDR3 is built from 14 residues. The junction had 6 bases not matched to a gene; V was cut back by 3 bases and J by 6 bases. The CDR3 DNA sequence: TGTGCCAGCAGTGAGAACAGGGGGGCGAAGACCCAGTACTTC. Translated, it gives CASSENRGAKTQYF.

This clone came up once. The chain recombines TRBV30 with TRBJ1-2; 7 positions match TRBD1. This CDR3 spans 14 amino acids. Germline CDR1 reads GTSNPN; CDR2 reads SVGIG (reference sequence). Losses at the gene ends were 4 bases for V and 4 bases for J; bases not matched to a gene: 9. In DNA form, the CDR3 reads TGTGCCTGGACCAACCAGGGGGATGGCTATGGCTACACCTTC. Its protein product is CAWTNQGDGYGYTF.

The chain couples TRBV5-6 to TRBJ2-5; TRBD2 aligns across 9 bases. Germline V gives CDR1 SGHDT, CDR2 YYEEEE. Germline trimming cut 4 bases from V and 3 bases from J; bases unmatched to any gene: 13. The CDR3 has 17 amino acids. This CDR3 reads CASSLAGAGGPEETQYF. Here the CDR3 DNA reads TGTGCCAGCAGCCTGGCTGGCGCGGGAGGGCCGGAAGAGACCCAGTACTTC.

The count of this clone is one. Here the CDR3 DNA reads TGCGCCAGCAGCCAGCTCGGGACATGGGGAGAAAAACTGTTTTTT. Protein product: CASSQLGTWGEKLFF. The chain couples TRBV4-1 to TRBJ1-4, with D maybe TRBD1 (6 bases). Germline V gene sequence: CDR1 MGHRA, CDR2 YSYEKL. The V end was cut by 3 bases, the J end by 8 bases, with 16 bases between. The CDR3 has 15 amino acids.

The chain recombines TRBV28 with TRBJ1-3; 7 bases fit TRBD1. CDR3 length: 15 residues. CDR1 and CDR2 (germline): MDHEN, SYDVKM. The V and J ends lost 5 bases and 5 bases, in that order; junction bases with no gene match: 9. The DNA for the CDR3 is TGTGCCAGCAGTGATACCCGGGACAGTCGAAACACCATATATTTT. This translates into CASSDTRDSRNTIYF.

This clone was observed a single time. The rearrangement joins TRBV6-1 to TRBJ2-5; 11 bases line up with TRBD1. The DNA end is a closer match to TRBJ2-7, so the J assignment may be wrong. The CDR3 has 16 amino acids. The germline gives CDR1 MNHNS, CDR2 SASEGT. The CDR3 protein is CASSEARTGGFYEQYF. CDR3 nucleotide sequence: TGTGCCAGCAGTGAAGCCCGGACAGGGGGCTTCTACGAGCAGTACTTC.

The rearrangement links TRBV9 to TRBJ1-2, with 8 positions matching TRBD1. CDR3 length equals 15 residues. The junction had 10 bases not matched to a gene; V was cut back by 3 bases and J by 6 bases. In germline, CDR1 is SGDLS, CDR2 YYNGEE. The CDR3 sequence: CASSDRGQELNGYTF. As DNA, the CDR3 is TGTGCCAGCAGCGACAGGGGACAGGAACTGAATGGCTACACCTTC.

The V call is TRBV7-9, the J call TRBJ2-6; D is possibly TRBD2 (5 bases). Germline assignment: CDR1 SEHNR and CDR2 FQNEAQ (reference sequence). Trimming shortened V by 7 bases and J by 0 bases, and 10 bases separated the two germline ends. The CDR3 has 15 residues. CDR3 region: CASIGRGSGANVLTF. In nucleotides, the CDR3 is TGTGCCAGCATCGGACGGGGCTCTGGGGCCAACGTCCTGACTTTC.

The rearrangement links TRBV5-1 to TRBJ2-5, with D unresolved. The CDR3 is made up of 14 amino acids. CDR1 is SGHRS, CDR2 YFSETQ, per germline. Trimming took off 5 bases at V and 5 bases at J, with 16 bases between the two ends. The CDR3 here is CASSSGLSGETQYF. DNA for the CDR3: TGCGCCAGCAGTTCGGGTCTCTCTGGGGAGACCCAGTACTTC. The variable domain in full, with the rest retrieved from reference TRBV5-1 and TRBJ2-5, is KAGVTQTPRYLIKTRGQQVTLSCSPISGHRSVSWYQQTPGQGLQFLFEYFSETQRNKGNFPGRFSGRQFSNSRSEMNVSTLELGDSALYLCASSSGLSGETQYFGPGTRLLVL.

The chain carries TRBV19 and TRBJ1-5; D is uncertain. Trimming removed 3 bases from V and 2 bases from J, with 14 bases in between. The CDR3 runs 16 residues. Germline CDR1 is LNHDA and CDR2 is SQIVND (reference sequence). DNA of the CDR3: TGTGCCAGTAGTATCCTCATACCGGGAGGCAATCAGCCCCAGCATTTT. Its protein is CASSILIPGGNQPQHF.

The gene calls are TRBV18 and TRBJ2-1; 8 bases align to TRBD2. Germline CDR1 is KGHSH and CDR2 is LQKENI. The CDR3 totals 15 residues. After removal of 3 bases from V and 2 bases from J, the junction contained 3 bases not matched to a gene. CDR3 sequence: CASSPRREAYNEQFF. The CDR3 DNA is TGTGCCAGCTCACCGAGGCGGGAGGCCTACAATGAGCAGTTCTTC.

Written as DNA, the CDR3 is TGTGCCAGCAGCCAAGCAGGCCTAGCTGGCGAGCAGTACTTC. It yields the protein CASSQAGLAGEQYF. This chain connects TRBV14 to TRBJ2-7, with a tentative D call TRBD2 (5 bases). Germline values: CDR1 SGHDN, CDR2 FVKESK. V shed 1 base and J shed 6 bases, with 13 bases lying between them. The CDR3 has 14 amino acids.

J is TRBJ2-3 and V is TRBV10-3; TRBD1 aligns across 11 bases. Germline V CDR1 and CDR2: ENHRY, SYGVKD. The length of the CDR3 is 15 residues. V gave up 5 bases and J gave up 3 bases; unmatched junction bases: 4. CDR3 residues: CAISPGQGGTDTQYF. The CDR3 bases are TGTGCCATCAGTCCGGGACAGGGGGGGACAGATACGCAGTATTTT.